A single sample is the source of the 27 T cell receptor beta chains below, sequenced in a study of regulatory T cells in long-lasting Graves disease. CDR3-region Arm-PCR and iRepertoire HTBI primers produced the TCR beta libraries. TCRdb reanalysed the multiplex PCR reads using MiXCR and keeps one entry per CDR3 protein. The sample contains roughly 700,000 distinct CDR3 sequences, about 30% of which appear only once. Time point defined: persistent/refractory GD, antithyroid drugs over 5 years with positive TRAb. Isolated PBMC RNA provided the starting material for the TCR library. The specimen was peripheral blood mononuclear cells (PBMCs), collected when the disease was refractory, from a patient treated with antithyroid drugs. The receptor source for this set is a female donor with Graves disease.

This chain joins TRBV6-2 or TRBV6-3 and TRBJ1-2; tentatively, D is TRBD1 (6 bases). Germline V lookup: CDR1 MNHEY, CDR2 SVGEGT. This CDR3 comprises 14 residues. Trimming took 7 bases from V and 3 from J, leaving 15 bases between them. Here the CDR3 reads CASIKTGADYGYTF. DNA for the CDR3: TGTGCCAGCATTAAAACGGGGGCGGACTATGGCTACACCTTC.

This clonotype was observed a handful of times. V usage is TRBV29-1 and J usage is TRBJ2-5; unclear D gene. Germline CDR1 reads SQVTM; CDR2 reads ANQGSEA. Trimming left V 6 bases short and J 5 bases short, with 10 bases between. The length of the CDR3 is 11 residues. In DNA, the CDR3 is TGCAGCGTGATTTTAATTGAGACCCAGTACTTC. It encodes CSVILIETQYF.

This clonotype was recorded many times. This chain uses TRBV12-3 or TRBV12-4 with TRBJ1-5; maybe TRBD1 (6 bases). V lost 3 bases, J lost 7 bases, and 19 bases lay in between. CDR3 length: 16 residues. The CDR3, as DNA: TGTGCCAGCAGTTTTCAGGGGCAGGAGCTTCAGCAGCCCCAGCATTTT. Protein sequence: CASSFQGQELQQPQHF.

In this sample, this clonotype turned up a few times. CDR3 DNA sequence: TGTGCCAGCAGTAGGGGCATCGGGGCCTACGAGCAGTACTTC. Translated, it gives CASSRGIGAYEQYF. V gene TRBV6-1 combines with J gene TRBJ2-7; D is possibly TRBD1 or TRBD2 (5 bases each). Trimming took 5 bases from V and 2 from J, leaving 13 bases between them. CDR1 MNHNS and CDR2 SASEGT come from the germline V gene. This CDR3 contains 14 residues.

The chain links TRBV5-1 to TRBJ2-7; D may be TRBD1 or TRBD2 (5 bases each). V was clipped by 1 base and J by 3 bases, with 14 bases between them. The CDR3 runs 15 residues. The V gene's germline CDR1 is SGHRS and CDR2 YFSETQ. The CDR3: CASSLNGAPGYEQYF. CDR3 in DNA: TGCGCCAGCAGCTTGAACGGGGCCCCGGGCTACGAGCAGTACTTC.

The chain recombines TRBV12-5 with TRBJ2-7, with 8 bases that match TRBD2. The CDR3 is 15 amino acids. With V trimmed by 5 bases and J by 1 base, 7 bases remained unmatched. From germline, CDR1 is LGHNT and CDR2 FRNRAP. CDR3 DNA: TGTGCTAGTGGTGCCTCGGGACTAGGGTCCTACGAGCAGTACTTC. Protein product: CASGASGLGSYEQYF.

In this sample, this clonotype turned up many times. The rearrangement joins TRBV6-1 to TRBJ2-7, with D uncertain. This CDR3 has 14 residues. The ends were cut back, 6 bases at V and 4 bases at J, with 16 bases in the middle. The germline V gene has CDR1 MNHNS and CDR2 SASEGT. The CDR3 coding sequence is TGTGCCAGCAGGAACAGCCCGTCGAATTACGAGCAGTACTTC. It codes for CASRNSPSNYEQYF.

This sequence joins TRBV29-1 and TRBJ2-1; 10 bases line up with TRBD2. After removal of 6 bases from V and 5 bases from J, the junction contained 4 bases not matched to a gene. The CDR3 consists of 13 residues. The germline CDR1 and CDR2 sequences are SQVTM and ANQGSEA. DNA for the CDR3: TGCAGCGTCGGGACTAGCGTGGACAATGAGCAGTTCTTC. Its protein is CSVGTSVDNEQFF.

This clonotype has more than one count but fewer than ten. The chain has TRBV12-3 or TRBV12-4 and TRBJ1-5, with 12 bases identical to TRBD1. CDR3 length: 16 residues. The trim removed 3 bases at V and 3 bases at J, leaving 3 bases unmatched. Here the CDR3 reads CASSFGTGGPNQPQHF. The CDR3 DNA is TGTGCCAGCAGTTTTGGGACAGGGGGCCCCAATCAGCCCCAGCATTTT.

This clonotype has ten or more counts. This chain connects TRBV24-1 to TRBJ1-5; D not certain. Between the trimmed V and J ends, which lost 6 bases and 6 bases, there was a span of 11 bases. The CDR3 contains 13 residues. The germline V gene encodes CDR1 KGHDR and CDR2 SFDVKD. This chain's CDR3 is CATSPGFGQPQHF. CDR3 sequence (DNA): TGTGCCACCAGTCCGGGGTTCGGTCAGCCCCAGCATTTT.

This clonotype appeared many times. This chain links TRBV28 with TRBJ1-2; no reliable D call. The CDR3 sequence is 15 residues long. V was shortened by 6 bases and J by 3 bases, with 17 bases between the two germline ends. Germline CDR1 reads MDHEN; CDR2 reads SYDVKM. The CDR3 region has the DNA TGTGCCAGCAGGGCACCCTCCCTGGCAGACTATGGCTACACCTTC. This codes for CASRAPSLADYGYTF.

A few counts support this clonotype. The V and J genes are TRBV5-5 and TRBJ1-6; TRBD1 agrees at 10 bases. The CDR3 is made up of 16 amino acids. The germline V gene encodes CDR1 SGHKS and CDR2 YYEKEE (reference sequence). Unmatched junction bases numbered 9, after V lost 3 bases and J lost 9 bases. The CDR3 DNA is TGTGCCAGCAGCTCTTTGGACAGGGGGTTTGGTTCACCCCTCCACTTT. It yields the protein CASSSLDRGFGSPLHF. Filled out from reference TRBV5-5 and TRBJ1-6, the complete variable domain reads DAGVTQSPTHLIKTRGQQVTLRCSPISGHKSVSWYQQVLGQGPQFIFQYYEKEERGRGNFPDRFSARQFPNYSSELNVNALLLGDSALYLCASSSLDRGFGSPLHFGNGTRLTVT.

This clonotype was found a few times. V usage is TRBV12-3 or TRBV12-4 and J usage is TRBJ2-5, with TRBD1 matching 10 bases. The trim removed 6 bases at V and 5 bases at J, leaving 9 bases unmatched. This CDR3 region has 15 residues. CDR3 nucleotides: TGTGCCAGCAGCGCCCCGGGACAGGGGATGGAGACCCAGTACTTC. Protein product: CASSAPGQGMETQYF.

This clonotype occurred many times. V usage is TRBV2 and J usage is TRBJ1-2; 7 nucleotides align to TRBD1. From germline, CDR1 is SNHLY and CDR2 FYNNEI. V dropped 0 bases and J dropped 3; count of bases not matched to a gene: 4. This CDR3 comprises 15 residues. The CDR3 is CASSEAAGGDYGYTF. As DNA, the CDR3 is TGTGCCAGCAGTGAAGCCGCAGGGGGTGACTATGGCTACACCTTC.

The J gene is TRBJ2-7, the V gene TRBV29-1, with D perhaps matching TRBD1 or TRBD2 (5 bases each). V gave up 1 base and J gave up 2 bases, with 12 bases separating them. This CDR3 is built from 14 residues. The germline V gene encodes CDR1 SQVTM and CDR2 ANQGSEA. The CDR3 loop is CSVEGPGRPYEQYF. The CDR3 DNA reads TGCAGCGTTGAAGGTCCGGGACGGCCCTACGAGCAGTACTTC.

V is TRBV27 and J is TRBJ2-7; D remains ambiguous. This CDR3 is built from 12 residues. V was trimmed by 5 bases and J by 3 bases, leaving 8 bases between them. In germline, CDR1 is MNHEY, CDR2 SMNVEV (reference sequence). The CDR3 loop is CASSPNLYEQYF. The CDR3 DNA reads TGTGCCAGCAGTCCAAACCTCTACGAGCAGTACTTC.

This chain links TRBV6-9 with TRBJ1-1; tentatively, D is TRBD1 (5 bases). The CDR3 totals 15 residues. V was trimmed by 6 bases and J by 0 bases, leaving 14 bases between them. Germline lookup yields CDR1 MNHGY and CDR2 SVAAGI. CDR3 amino acids: CASRYDSLMNTEAFF. DNA for the CDR3: TGTGCCAGCAGATATGACAGCCTCATGAACACTGAAGCTTTCTTT.

This clonotype turned up a few times. The J gene is TRBJ2-7, the V gene TRBV28; D gene unclear. V lost 7 bases, J lost 2 bases, and 12 bases lay in between. Germline CDR1 and CDR2: MDHEN and SYDVKM. The CDR3 runs to 13 residues. In DNA form, the CDR3 reads TGTGCCAGCAAATACGTGGGGACCTACGAGCAGTACTTC. Its translation: CASKYVGTYEQYF.

The V gene is TRBV19, the J gene TRBJ1-2, with a possible D match to TRBD1 (5 bases). The germline CDR1 and CDR2 sequences are LNHDA and SQIVND (reference sequence). Trimming left V 8 bases short and J 5 bases short, with 15 bases between. The CDR3 loop spans 13 amino acids. CDR3 sequence (DNA): TGTGCCAGTGGTGCATACGACAGATATGGCTACACCTTC. Amino acid sequence: CASGAYDRYGYTF.

As concerns this clonotype: This clone may be a read error of a much larger clone one base away. In DNA form, the CDR3 reads TGTGCCAGCACCAGACCGGGACAGAACACTGAAGCTTTCTTT. As protein: CASTRPGQNTEAFF. The chain joins TRBV28 to TRBJ1-1, with D perhaps matching TRBD1 (6 bases). This CDR3 has 14 amino acids. Per germline, CDR1 MDHEN and CDR2 SYDVKM. The germline V and J ends were trimmed by 7 bases and 1 base, with 13 bases remaining between them.

The J gene is TRBJ1-2, the V gene TRBV5-1, with a possible D match to TRBD1 (5 bases). The germline gives CDR1 SGHRS, CDR2 YFSETQ. This CDR3 spans 15 amino acids. Trimming removed 1 base from V and 6 bases from J, with 16 bases in between. The CDR3 loop reads CASSLKIGGFHGYTF. The CDR3 nucleotides read TGCGCCAGCAGCTTGAAAATTGGGGGATTCCATGGCTACACCTTC.

The chain links TRBV5-6 to TRBJ1-5, with D uncertain. CDR3 length: 13 residues. The germline gives CDR1 SGHDT, CDR2 YYEEEE. V was clipped by 0 bases and J by 5 bases, with 6 bases between them. CDR3 in amino acids: CASSLGLHQPQHF. The CDR3 bases are TGTGCCAGCAGCTTGGGTCTGCATCAGCCCCAGCATTTT.

This clonotype turned up a few times. The genes are TRBV6-2 or TRBV6-3 and TRBJ1-2; D gene unclear. The V gene's germline CDR1 is MNHEY and CDR2 SVGEGT. This CDR3 region has 13 residues. V lost 2 bases and J lost 4, with 8 bases in between. CDR3 nucleotide sequence: TGTGCCAGCAGTTACCACGTTACCTATGGCTACACCTTC. This gives the protein CASSYHVTYGYTF.

The chain joins TRBV30 to TRBJ2-7; 10 bases line up with TRBD1. Looked up from germline, CDR1 is GTSNPN and CDR2 is SVGIG (reference sequence). J lost 5 bases, V lost 1 base, and 5 bases had no gene match. The length of the CDR3 is 14 residues. The chain's CDR3 is CAWSEGTGVHEQYF. DNA of the CDR3: TGTGCCTGGAGTGAAGGGACAGGGGTCCACGAGCAGTACTTC.

The chain recombines TRBV20-1 with TRBJ2-7; 7 nucleotides align to TRBD2. Germline V gives CDR1 DFQATT, CDR2 SNEGSKA (reference sequence). The CDR3 extends over 15 amino acids. With 7 bases clipped from V and 2 bases from J, the junction kept 14 bases outside the gene matches. Here the CDR3 reads CSVITGMGLPYEQYF. The CDR3 DNA follows: TGCAGTGTTATCACTGGTATGGGACTACCCTACGAGCAGTACTTC.

This clonotype was counted a few times. The rearrangement uses TRBV27 and TRBJ1-2; 9 positions match TRBD1. Germline-derived CDR1 and CDR2 are MNHEY and SMNVEV (reference sequence). V dropped 5 bases and J dropped 5; count of bases not matched to a gene: 9. The CDR3 is made up of 15 amino acids. The CDR3 nucleotides read TGTGCCAGCAGTCCGGGACAGGGAGTTTGGTATGGCTACACCTTC. This encodes CASSPGQGVWYGYTF.

The chain is built from TRBV6-1 and TRBJ1-5; 7 nucleotides match TRBD1. The trim removed 3 bases at V and 7 bases at J, leaving 6 bases unmatched. Germline CDR1 reads MNHNS; CDR2 reads SASEGT. CDR3 length equals 14 residues. The CDR3 nucleotides read TGTGCCAGCAGTGACCGACAGGGAGTCCAGCCCCAGCATTTT. It yields the protein CASSDRQGVQPQHF.